Presented here are 18 T cell receptor beta chains from one specimen sequenced in a study of T cells in Graves' hyperthyroidism and ophthalmopathy. Amplification of TCR beta CDR3 regions used RNA as the template. First-round RT-PCR targeting the TCR CDR3 was performed with the HTBI primer set. MiXCR was run by TCRdb on the multiplex PCR reads, yielding one entry per CDR3 protein. The sample holds under 600,000 distinct CDR3 sequences; more than 15% are singletons and the top ten take 2.5% to 4%. The sequenced material came from blood. The source of these receptors is a woman aged 40 to 49 with Graves' ophthalmopathy.

Concerning this clonotype itself: The junction does not match germline at one end; this may be a read error. The rearrangement uses TRBV10-1 and TRBJ1-4; a possible D gene is TRBD1 (6 bases). Germline V gene lookup returns CDR1 WNHNN and CDR2 SYGVQD (reference sequence). The CDR3 spans 16 residues. CDR3 coding DNA: TGTGCCAGCAGTTATAGGGGGGGCGCAACTAATGAAAAACTGTTTTTT. Its translation: CASSYRGGATNEKLFF.

This clonotype has just a few counts. J is TRBJ2-7 and V is TRBV29-1; D is ambiguous. The CDR3 is 12 residues long. Looked up from germline, CDR1 is SQVTM and CDR2 is ANQGSEA. V lost 6 bases to trimming and J lost 4 bases, with 13 bases between them. In DNA form, the CDR3 reads TGCAGCGTGCAGGATCTTGGGTACGAGCAGTACTTC. It is translated as CSVQDLGYEQYF.

This clonotype was detected ten times or more. The J gene is TRBJ1-4, the V gene TRBV7-9; D perhaps matches TRBD1 (6 bases). V gave up 3 bases and J gave up 3 bases, with 11 bases separating them. CDR1 SEHNR and CDR2 FQNEAQ come from the germline V gene (reference sequence). CDR3 length: 15 residues. CDR3 nucleotides: TGTGCCAGCAGCTTCGGGGGGCAGGCTAATGAAAAACTGTTTTTT. It is translated as CASSFGGQANEKLFF. Full variable domain (remainder filled in from reference TRBV7-9 and TRBJ1-4): DTGVSQNPRHKITKRGQNVTFRCDPISEHNRLYWYRQTLGQGPEFLTYFQNEAQLEKSRLLSDRFSAERPKGSFSTLEIQRTEQGDSAMYLCASSFGGQANEKLFFGSGTQLSVL.

This clonotype was seen repeatedly, ten times or more. This sequence joins TRBV7-6 and TRBJ1-1; D remains unclear. The CDR3 runs 12 residues. Germline lookup yields CDR1 SGHVS and CDR2 FNYEAQ. Trimming stripped 5 bases from V and 5 bases from J, with 9 bases between. In DNA form, the CDR3 reads TGTGCCAGCAGCCTCGACGGTACTGAAGCTTTCTTT. It yields the protein CASSLDGTEAFF.

With regard to this clonotype: A single base separates this from a much larger clone, so it may be a read error. The V call is TRBV6-4, the J call TRBJ2-3; a possible D gene is TRBD1 (5 bases). The end of the DNA aligns better with TRBJ1-5, so the J call may be wrong. Germline-derived CDR1 and CDR2 are MRHNA and SNTAGT. This CDR3 contains 14 residues. In DNA, the CDR3 is TGTGCCAGCAGCTCGGGACGGTCTTCAGATACGCAGCATTTT. It encodes CASSSGRSSDTQHF.

This clonotype has just a few counts. This CDR3 reads CASIPYAPSGNTIYF. Written as DNA, the CDR3 is TGTGCCAGCATCCCCTACGCGCCTTCTGGAAACACCATATATTTT. The chain is built from TRBV2 and TRBJ1-3; D gene ambiguous. CDR1 and CDR2 (germline): SNHLY, FYNNEI. V was trimmed by 7 bases and J by 1 base, leaving 14 bases between them. This CDR3 region has 15 residues.

The gene calls are TRBV4-2 and TRBJ2-7; TRBD2 agrees at 10 bases. The CDR3 extends over 17 amino acids. Germline V CDR1 and CDR2: LGHNA, YNFKEQ. Germline trimming cut 0 bases from V and 2 bases from J; bases unmatched to any gene: 7. In DNA, the CDR3 is TGTGCCAGCAGCCAAGATCGGGGAGCGGGAGGGCCCTACGAGCAGTACTTC. Translated, it gives CASSQDRGAGGPYEQYF.

CDR3 DNA: TGTGCCAGCAGTAAACCGGGACTAGCGGGGGGGCCCGATGAGCAGTTCTTC. Encoded protein: CASSKPGLAGGPDEQFF. This chain connects TRBV12-3 or TRBV12-4 to TRBJ2-1, with TRBD2 matching 16 bases. Losses at the gene ends were 5 bases for V and 8 bases for J; bases not matched to a gene: 9. The CDR3 spans 17 residues.

This clonotype has ten or more counts. The genes are TRBV6-2 or TRBV6-3 and TRBJ1-5, with unresolved D. CDR3 length: 16 amino acids. Germline lookup yields CDR1 MNHEY and CDR2 SVGEGT. The V end was cut by 7 bases, the J end by 0 bases, with 16 bases between. The CDR3 protein is CASNRLGGDSNQPQHF. CDR3 sequence (DNA): TGTGCCAGCAATCGATTGGGCGGGGATAGCAATCAGCCCCAGCATTTT.

The rearrangement uses TRBV6-2 or TRBV6-3 and TRBJ2-1; D unresolved. This CDR3 has 13 residues. The germline V gene has CDR1 MNHEY and CDR2 SVGEGT. V dropped 7 bases and J dropped 7 bases, with 14 bases sitting between them. For the CDR3, the DNA is TGTGCCAGCATCCCCCCCGGTTTGAATGAGCAGTTCTTC. This sequence encodes CASIPPGLNEQFF.

This clonotype was seen many times. CDR3 coding DNA: TGCGCCAGCAGAAGCGGAGGGGGCACAGATACGCAGTATTTT. Amino acids: CASRSGGGTDTQYF. The chain has TRBV5-1 and TRBJ2-3, with D possibly matching TRBD2 (6 bases). Deletions cut 5 bases from V and 1 base from J, with 11 bases between. Germline V gives CDR1 SGHRS, CDR2 YFSETQ. CDR3 length: 14 residues.

This clonotype was seen only a few times. The chain carries TRBV9 and TRBJ2-2, with D uncertain. The germline gives CDR1 SGDLS, CDR2 YYNGEE. V lost 0 bases and J lost 9, with 9 bases in between. The CDR3 totals 13 residues. The CDR3 protein is CASSVATERELFF. The CDR3 DNA follows: TGTGCCAGCAGCGTAGCTACGGAAAGGGAGCTGTTTTTT.

The chain links TRBV11-2 to TRBJ2-6; 8 positions match TRBD1. CDR1 is SGHAT and CDR2 is FQNNGV in the germline V gene. J was trimmed by 4 bases and V by 5 bases; bases with no gene match: 13. This CDR3 comprises 18 residues. CDR3 nucleotide sequence: TGTGCCAGCAGCCCCCCAGGGGGCCGCCCTCCCGGGGCCAACGTCCTGACTTTC. It is translated as CASSPPGGRPPGANVLTF.

The table lists this clonotype with many counts. The chain has TRBV2 and TRBJ1-2; D gene uncertain. This CDR3 contains 12 residues. Trimming took off 3 bases at V and 4 bases at J, with 6 bases between the two ends. Germline V CDR1 and CDR2: SNHLY, FYNNEI. CDR3: CASSDMFYGYTF. As DNA, the CDR3 is TGTGCCAGCAGTGACATGTTCTATGGCTACACCTTC.

The J gene is TRBJ2-7, the V gene TRBV6-1, with 7 bases that match TRBD2. Germline V gives CDR1 MNHNS, CDR2 SASEGT. The V and J ends lost 5 bases and 4 bases, in that order; junction bases with no gene match: 14. The CDR3 contains 16 residues. CDR3 sequence (DNA): TGTGCCAGCAGTAATCCTCTGTCCGCGGGAGTTTACGAGCAGTACTTC. Residues: CASSNPLSAGVYEQYF.

This clonotype appeared many times. The chain uses TRBV7-9 and TRBJ2-7; D not resolved. The CDR3 has 15 residues. V was shortened by 2 bases and J by 5 bases, with 16 bases between the two germline ends. Germline-derived CDR1 and CDR2 are SEHNR and FQNEAQ (reference sequence). The CDR3 is CASSLSAQLWDEQYF. The CDR3 nucleotides are TGTGCCAGCAGCTTATCCGCCCAACTTTGGGACGAGCAGTACTTC.

This clonotype was counted many times. The chain joins TRBV20-1 to TRBJ2-7; 7 nucleotides agree with TRBD2. Germline CDR1 and CDR2: DFQATT and SNEGSKA (reference sequence). The V gene end was trimmed by 4 bases and the J gene end by 2 bases; junction bases not matched to a gene: 14. The CDR3 is made up of 16 amino acids. The CDR3 DNA reads as TGCAGTGCTAAGATGCGGGAGATCGTGGGACCCTACGAGCAGTACTTC. It is translated as CSAKMREIVGPYEQYF.

The chain couples TRBV10-2 to TRBJ2-3; maybe TRBD1 (6 bases). Germline values: CDR1 WSHSY, CDR2 SAAADI. V was pared by 2 bases and J by 3 bases, with 12 bases between. The CDR3 extends over 15 amino acids. This CDR3 reads CASSETITGTDTQYF. In nucleotides, the CDR3 is TGCGCCAGCAGTGAGACCATTACAGGGACAGATACGCAGTATTTT.